A selection of T cell receptor beta chains follows, all from one sample in a study of T cell repertoires in cytomegalovirus infection. TCRdb itself ran the reads through MiXCR, one entry per CDR3 protein. The repertoire holds about 310,000 distinct CDR3 sequences, with 15% to 20% as singletons. The sample consisted of PBMCs. Source of these receptors: a human donor in good health (CMV status not recorded). Some clones in this sample may be carry-over from other donors' samples. The CDR3 runs from the conserved cysteine through the conserved F or W. The D gene is left open where the match is weak. The size field is filled for only some rows; it gives once, few, many or a size class.

j_call,v_call,clone_size,d_call,cdr3_aa,cdr3_nt
TRBJ1-4,TRBV12-3/TRBV12-4,-,-,CASSFGGANEKLFF,TGTGCCAGCAGTTTTGGGGGAGCTAATGAAAAACTGTTTTTT
TRBJ1-2,TRBV12-3/TRBV12-4,-,-,CASSQGDGYTF,TGTGCCAGCAGCCAGGGAGATGGCTACACCTTC
TRBJ1-6,TRBV20-1,-,-,CSARDGGTYLHF,TGCAGTGCTAGAGATGGTGGGACCTACCTCCACTTT
TRBJ1-1,TRBV10-3,few,-,CAISVRDGTEAFF,TGTGCCATTTCGGTGAGGGATGGAACTGAAGCTTTCTTT
TRBJ2-5,TRBV28,few,-,CASRIADAPTQYF,TGTGCCAGCAGGATAGCGGACGCCCCGACCCAGTACTTC
TRBJ2-7,TRBV11-2,few,-,CASSLDLPGYEQYF,TGTGCCAGCAGCTTAGACCTGCCCGGCTACGAGCAGTACTTC
TRBJ1-5,TRBV7-2,-,-,CASSTRTGNQPQHF,TGTGCCAGCAGCACCCGGACGGGAAATCAGCCCCAGCATTTT
TRBJ2-7,TRBV6-5,few,TRBD1,CASSSRGRGYEQYF,TGTGCCAGCAGCTCCAGGGGGCGCGGGTACGAGCAGTACTTC
TRBJ1-4,TRBV11-2,few,TRBD1,CASSLVYRGASTNEKLFF,TGTGCCAGCAGCTTAGTTTACAGGGGCGCTTCAACTAATGAAAAACTGTTTTTT
TRBJ2-2,TRBV6-2/TRBV6-3,few,-,CASSYSTAGELFF,TGTGCCAGCAGTTACTCGACGGCCGGGGAGCTGTTTTTT
TRBJ2-2,TRBV7-6,many,-,CASSQIAPSNTGELFF,TGTGCCAGCAGCCAGATAGCGCCCTCGAACACCGGGGAGCTGTTTTTT
TRBJ1-1,TRBV12-3/TRBV12-4,-,-,CASTTGGGEAFF,TGTGCCAGCACCACTGGCGGGGGAGAGGCTTTCTTT
TRBJ1-1,TRBV5-1,-,-,CASSSGASGTEAFF,TGCGCCAGCAGCTCTGGGGCCTCCGGAACTGAAGCTTTCTTT
TRBJ2-5,TRBV6-1,many,-,CASGAWGTQYF,TGTGCCAGTGGGGCCTGGGGGACCCAGTACTTC
TRBJ1-2,TRBV7-2,few,-,CASSTAMTGGYGYTF,TGTGCCAGCAGCACGGCCATGACAGGAGGCTATGGCTACACCTTC
TRBJ2-7,TRBV20-1,-,-,CSARPDRDSNEQYF,TGCAGTGCCAGACCTGATCGTGACAGCAACGAGCAGTACTTC
TRBJ1-2,TRBV5-4,few,-,CASSLGQRGENGYTF,TGTGCCAGCAGCTTGGGACAGCGCGGGGAGAATGGCTACACCTTC
TRBJ2-3,TRBV7-9,few,-,CASSLTPLGARRADTQYF,TGTGCCAGCAGCCTCACCCCGTTAGGGGCCAGACGGGCAGATACGCAGTATTTT
TRBJ1-2,TRBV5-1,-,TRBD1,CASSTGQGNQNGYTF,TGCGCCAGCAGCACAGGACAGGGCAATCAAAATGGCTACACCTTC
TRBJ1-1,TRBV28,few,-,CASSTTASNLNTEAFF,TGTGCCAGCAGTACGACAGCGTCTAATTTGAACACTGAAGCTTTCTTT
TRBJ1-1,TRBV4-1,many,-,CASSQSVTSTEAFF,TGCGCCAGCAGCCAATCCGTTACAAGCACTGAAGCTTTCTTT
TRBJ2-3,TRBV5-8,few,-,CASSKRGSTDTQYF,TGTGCCAGCAGCAAACGGGGGAGCACAGATACGCAGTATTTT
TRBJ2-7,TRBV27,few,-,CASSPTAQGSGEQYF,TGTGCCAGCAGTCCTACCGCGCAGGGATCCGGGGAGCAGTACTTC
TRBJ2-2,TRBV5-4,-,-,CASSFETMQKSGELFF,TGTGCCAGCAGCTTTGAAACTATGCAAAAGAGCGGGGAGCTGTTTTTT
TRBJ1-1,TRBV11-1,many,-,CASSLAPYGTEAFF,TGTGCCAGCAGCTTAGCGCCCTATGGGACTGAAGCTTTCTTT
TRBJ1-6,TRBV7-6,many,TRBD1,CASSSAGTGDSPLHF,TGTGCCAGCAGCTCAGCGGGGACAGGGGATTCACCCCTCCACTTT
TRBJ1-6,TRBV25-1,-,TRBD1,CASSGIGTGTSSYNSPLHF,TGTGCCAGCAGTGGCATTGGGACAGGGACCAGCTCCTATAATTCACCCCTCCACTTT
TRBJ1-5,TRBV7-2,many,-,CASSLGQYSNQPQHF,TGTGCCAGCAGCTTAGGGCAGTATAGCAATCAGCCCCAGCATTTT
TRBJ1-1,TRBV7-9,-,-,CASSPQGTLNTEAFF,TGTGCCAGCAGCCCTCAGGGTACTTTGAACACTGAAGCTTTCTTT
TRBJ2-3,TRBV5-1,few,TRBD2,CASSGPSGAGTDTQYF,TGCGCCAGCAGCGGTCCCAGCGGGGCCGGAACAGATACGCAGTATTTT
TRBJ2-1,TRBV7-2,many,-,CASSLAESVTGVF,TGTGCCAGCAGCTTAGCGGAGTCGGTCACTGGGGTCTTC
TRBJ2-7,TRBV23-1,few,-,CASSQSWSSSYEQYF,TGCGCCAGCAGTCAATCTTGGAGCAGCTCCTACGAGCAGTACTTC
TRBJ2-1,TRBV28,many,-,CASSLFRGAYNEQFF,TGTGCCAGCAGTTTATTCCGGGGGGCGTACAATGAGCAGTTCTTC
TRBJ2-2,TRBV3-1,-,-,CASSLGDRELFF,TGTGCCAGCAGCCTGGGGGACCGGGAGCTGTTTTTT
TRBJ2-3,TRBV19,-,-,CASSAPGRADTQYF,TGTGCCAGTAGTGCCCCGGGAAGGGCGGATACGCAGTATTTT
TRBJ2-1,TRBV12-3/TRBV12-4,-,TRBD2,CASSPGTSGEQFF,TGTGCCAGCAGTCCCGGGACTAGCGGAGAGCAGTTCTTC
TRBJ1-2,TRBV19,few,-,CASSRSSGNYGYTF,TGTGCCAGTAGCCGGAGCTCCGGGAACTATGGCTACACCTTC
TRBJ1-6,TRBV2,few,-,CASRESVNSPLHF,TGTGCCAGCAGGGAGAGTGTCAATTCACCCCTCCACTTT
TRBJ2-5,TRBV5-6,many,TRBD1,CASSLVPGGVQETQYF,TGTGCCAGCAGCTTGGTCCCAGGGGGCGTTCAAGAGACCCAGTACTTC
TRBJ1-2,TRBV11-2,-,-,CASSQGTDGYGYTF,TGTGCCAGCAGCCAAGGGACGGACGGCTATGGCTACACCTTC